Below, 28 T cell receptor beta chains from the same sample are listed, as sequenced in a study of blood T cell repertoires in COVID-19. Sequenced by immunoSEQ multiplex PCR; TCRdb stores in-frame clones only, minus some. The table records fewer than 350,000 clones, 88% of them present only once. The specimen sequenced was peripheral blood. The receptor set was obtained from a woman in her 30s with COVID-19, enrolled during active disease.

The chain recombines TRBV19 with TRBJ1-2; TRBD1 matches at 7 bases. Germline CDR1 is LNHDA and CDR2 is SQIVND (reference sequence). The CDR3 loop spans 15 amino acids. V gave up 1 base and J gave up 1 base; unmatched junction bases: 3. The CDR3 sequence is CASSIVGTDNYGYTF. The DNA for the CDR3 is TGTGCCAGTAGTATAGTTGGGACAGATAACTATGGCTACACCTTC.

The chain links TRBV19 to TRBJ1-6, with no clear D. This CDR3 has 12 amino acids. The germline gives CDR1 LNHDA, CDR2 SQIVND (reference sequence). Trimming stripped 4 bases from V and 8 bases from J, with 6 bases between. CDR3 sequence (DNA): TGTGCCAGTAGTACGGGTGATTCACCCCTCCACTTT. As protein: CASSTGDSPLHF.

The chain is built from TRBV2 and TRBJ1-6; possibly TRBD1 for D (6 bases). The CDR3 totals 15 residues. V was pared by 6 bases and J by 9 bases, with 18 bases between. From germline, CDR1 is SNHLY and CDR2 FYNNEI. The CDR3 sequence is CASSRRGGEVSPLHF. In DNA form, the CDR3 reads TGTGCCAGCAGCCGAAGGGGGGGGGAGGTTTCACCCCTCCACTTT.

In DNA form, the CDR3 reads TGTGCCAGCACCCAGACAGGATTTACTGAAGCTTTCTTT. Its protein is CASTQTGFTEAFF. This rearrangement joins TRBV6-6 to TRBJ1-1; possibly TRBD1 for D (6 bases). The V gene's germline CDR1 is MNHNY and CDR2 SVGAGI (reference sequence). CDR3 size: 13 residues. V gave up 7 bases and J gave up 5 bases, with 14 bases separating them.

This chain links TRBV19 with TRBJ1-5, with 8 nucleotides matching TRBD1. Germline V CDR1 and CDR2: LNHDA, SQIVND (reference sequence). V gave up 9 bases and J gave up 2 bases; unmatched junction bases: 15. This CDR3 has 17 amino acids. The CDR3 nucleotides read TGTGCCAGAGAGCCGGACAGGGTGGAGGTCGGCAATCAGCCCCAGCATTTT. This codes for CAREPDRVEVGNQPQHF.

The chain combines TRBV6-5 with TRBJ2-7, with 7 nucleotides matching TRBD1. Germline V gene data show CDR1 as MNHEY and CDR2 as SVGAGI. After removal of 6 bases from V and 0 bases from J, the junction contained 8 bases not matched to a gene. This CDR3 region has 15 residues. The CDR3 is CASRTGTANSYEQYF. The CDR3 DNA follows: TGTGCCAGCAGGACCGGGACAGCGAACTCCTACGAGCAGTACTTC.

V is TRBV3-1 (or the pseudogene TRBV3-2) and J is TRBJ1-6; no reliable D call. Germline V CDR1 and CDR2: LGHDT, YNNKEL (reference sequence). Trimming pared 0 bases from V and 10 bases from J, leaving 10 bases between. This CDR3 comprises 14 residues. CDR3 sequence: CASSQELARSPLHF. The DNA for the CDR3 is TGTGCCAGCAGCCAAGAGCTCGCCAGATCACCCCTCCACTTT.

The J gene is TRBJ2-2, the V gene TRBV19, with 9 bases fitting TRBD1. With V trimmed by 7 bases and J by 5 bases, 8 bases remained unmatched. The length of the CDR3 is 15 residues. Germline V CDR1 and CDR2: LNHDA, SQIVND (reference sequence). The CDR3 nucleotides are TGTGCCAGTATCCCGGGACAGGGAGGGACCGGGGAGCTGTTTTTT. Its translation: CASIPGQGGTGELFF.

This clone was recorded once. The gene calls are TRBV5-5 and TRBJ1-1; D not certain. With 0 bases removed from V and 0 bases from J, the gap between germline ends came to 6 bases. The germline gives CDR1 SGHKS, CDR2 YYEKEE (reference sequence). The CDR3 consists of 14 residues. The CDR3 protein is CASSLVLMNTEAFF. CDR3 bases: TGTGCCAGCAGCTTGGTTTTAATGAACACTGAAGCTTTCTTT.

This chain joins TRBV7-2 and TRBJ1-2; 9 bases fit TRBD1. The germline CDR1 and CDR2 sequences are SGHTA and FQGNSA. The V and J ends lost 5 bases and 5 bases, in that order; junction bases with no gene match: 9. The CDR3 length is 15 residues. The DNA for the CDR3 is TGTGCCAGCAGCACGGACAGGGGAGGATATTATGGCTACACCTTC. Translation gives CASSTDRGGYYGYTF.

This sequence joins TRBV5-1 and TRBJ2-1; 7 bases align to TRBD2. The junction had 4 bases not matched to a gene; V was cut back by 3 bases and J by 1 base. The CDR3 has 15 amino acids. Germline V lookup: CDR1 SGHRS, CDR2 YFSETQ. The CDR3 DNA follows: TGCGCCAGCAGCTCCAGACTAGCTTCCTACAATGAGCAGTTCTTC. Translation: CASSSRLASYNEQFF.

This chain uses TRBV2 with TRBJ1-2, with a possible D match to TRBD1 (6 bases). The CDR3 consists of 13 residues. Trimming took off 8 bases at V and 3 bases at J, with 13 bases between the two ends. Per germline, CDR1 SNHLY and CDR2 FYNNEI. The chain's CDR3 is CASSGEGDYGYTF. The CDR3 DNA reads TGTGCCAGCTCGGGGGAGGGGGACTATGGCTACACCTTC.

This clone has more than one count but fewer than ten. The genes are TRBV29-1 and TRBJ1-2; D is possibly TRBD1 (6 bases). V shed 1 base and J shed 4 bases, with 7 bases lying between them. Germline CDR1 reads SQVTM; CDR2 reads ANQGSEA. CDR3 length: 12 amino acids. The chain's CDR3 is CSVEGTAYGYTF. The CDR3 DNA reads TGCAGCGTTGAAGGGACAGCCTATGGCTACACCTTC.

This chain connects TRBV11-3 to TRBJ2-5; the match to TRBD2 covers 8 bases. V lost 8 bases to trimming and J lost 5 bases; unmatched junction nucleotides: 13. Germline V lookup: CDR1 SGHNT, CDR2 YENEEA. The length of the CDR3 is 15 residues. CDR3 protein: CASGKRVAGTETQYF. In DNA, the CDR3 is TGTGCCAGCGGTAAACGTGTAGCGGGGACGGAGACCCAGTACTTC. Complete variable domain (other parts from reference TRBV11-3 and TRBJ2-5): EAGVVQSPRYKIIEKKQPVAFWCNPISGHNTLYWYLQNLGQGPELLIRYENEEAVDDSQLPKDRFSAERLKGVDSTLKIQPAELGDSAVYLCASGKRVAGTETQYFGPGTRLLVL.

This clone showed up just once. The chain joins TRBV7-9 to TRBJ1-1, with D possibly being TRBD1 (5 bases). Germline lookup yields CDR1 SEHNR and CDR2 FQNEAQ (reference sequence). The CDR3 spans 14 residues. V lost 8 bases to trimming and J lost 3 bases, with 16 bases between them. In DNA form, the CDR3 reads TGTGCCAGCCTAGCGGGGGTTGGGTACACTGAAGCTTTCTTT. Translating it yields CASLAGVGYTEAFF. Complete variable domain (other parts from reference TRBV7-9 and TRBJ1-1): DTGVSQNPRHKITKRGQNVTFRCDPISEHNRLYWYRQTLGQGPEFLTYFQNEAQLEKSRLLSDRFSAERPKGSFSTLEIQRTEQGDSAMYLCASLAGVGYTEAFFGQGTRLTVV.

The CDR3 spells CASSLTGYDTEAFF. CDR3 in DNA: TGTGCCAGCAGCCTAACAGGGTACGACACTGAAGCTTTCTTT. V is TRBV7-9 and J is TRBJ1-1, with D possibly TRBD1 on 6 matching bases. Germline V lookup: CDR1 SEHNR, CDR2 FQNEAQ (reference sequence). This CDR3 region has 14 residues. V dropped 5 bases and J dropped 3 bases, with 13 bases sitting between them.

The V call is TRBV20-1, the J call TRBJ1-1; a weak D match, TRBD1 (5 bases). This CDR3 region has 12 residues. Trimming removed 3 bases from V and 11 bases from J, with 16 bases in between. Germline lookup yields CDR1 DFQATT and CDR2 SNEGSKA (reference sequence). Here the CDR3 reads CSASGRGRSAFF. The CDR3 region has the DNA TGCAGTGCTAGTGGGAGGGGAAGGTCGGCTTTCTTT.

V and J are TRBV9 and TRBJ2-2; D remains unclear. Trimming removed 1 base at V and 0 bases at J, with 4 bases between. This CDR3 contains 14 residues. Germline V gives CDR1 SGDLS, CDR2 YYNGEE. This CDR3 is CASSVFANTGELFF. As DNA, the CDR3 is TGTGCCAGCAGCGTATTCGCGAACACCGGGGAGCTGTTTTTT.

This rearrangement joins TRBV24-1 to TRBJ1-5; perhaps TRBD1 as D (5 bases). With 9 bases removed from V and 6 bases from J, the gap between germline ends came to 23 bases. CDR1 and CDR2 (germline): KGHDR, SFDVKD. This CDR3 is built from 16 residues. The CDR3 loop is CATPGRGVLWGQPQHF. The CDR3 DNA reads as TGTGCCACCCCCGGGAGAGGGGTATTATGGGGTCAGCCCCAGCATTTT.

The genes are TRBV6-5 and TRBJ2-3; TRBD2 might be the D (5 bases). Germline CDR1 reads MNHEY; CDR2 reads SVGAGI. V was pared by 10 bases and J by 2 bases, with 19 bases between. This CDR3 spans 15 amino acids. CDR3 residues: CATSLDRGLTDTQYF. CDR3 nucleotide sequence: TGTGCCACCTCGTTAGACCGAGGGCTCACAGATACGCAGTATTTT.

The genes are TRBV18 and TRBJ2-5; D ambiguous. CDR1 and CDR2 from the germline V gene are KGHSH and LQKENI. Trimming removed 8 bases from V and 5 bases from J, with 9 bases in between. The CDR3 is made up of 11 amino acids. CDR3 nucleotide sequence: TGTGCCAGCGGCGGTGGGGAGACCCAGTACTTC. It specifies CASGGGETQYF. The whole variable domain, filled in from reference TRBV18 and TRBJ2-5, reads NAGVMQNPRHLVRRRGQEARLRCSPMKGHSHVYWYRQLPEEGLKFMVYLQKENIIDESGMPKERFSAEFPKEGPSILRIQQVVRGDSAAYFCASGGGETQYFGPGTRLLVL.

This clone came up once. This chain joins TRBV6-1 and TRBJ2-7; TRBD1 is a possible D gene (6 bases). The CDR3 covers 15 residues. From germline, CDR1 is MNHNS and CDR2 SASEGT. The V gene lost 2 bases and the J gene lost 2 bases, with 13 bases spanning the gap. CDR3 coding DNA: TGTGCCAGCAGTGAACCCGGACAGACACCCTACGAGCAGTACTTC. Amino acids: CASSEPGQTPYEQYF.

The rearrangement uses TRBV5-4 and TRBJ2-1; 7 nucleotides line up with TRBD2. Per germline, CDR1 SGHNT and CDR2 YYREEE (reference sequence). The length of the CDR3 is 13 residues. V lost 2 bases, J lost 4 bases, and 0 bases stayed unmatched. CDR3 DNA: TGTGCCAGCAGCTTCGGGGGGTACAATGAGCAGTTCTTC. It encodes CASSFGGYNEQFF.

This chain connects TRBV10-3 to TRBJ1-2; D is possibly TRBD1 (6 bases). The germline V gene encodes CDR1 ENHRY and CDR2 SYGVKD. Trimming stripped 0 bases from V and 5 bases from J, with 13 bases between. The CDR3 has 15 residues. CDR3 protein: CAISESGSGEYGYTF. The CDR3 coding sequence is TGTGCCATCAGTGAGTCGGGGTCAGGGGAATATGGCTACACCTTC.

The chain employs TRBV2 and TRBJ1-5; TRBD1 agrees at 10 bases. This CDR3 contains 15 residues. Germline V gene sequence: CDR1 SNHLY, CDR2 FYNNEI. V was pared by 5 bases and J by 7 bases, with 8 bases of the junction left unmatched. This chain's CDR3 is CASSTDRGLWQPQHF. CDR3 DNA: TGTGCCAGCAGTACAGACAGGGGGCTTTGGCAGCCCCAGCATTTT.

The J gene is TRBJ2-1, the V gene TRBV2; TRBD1 matches at 10 bases. The V and J ends lost 7 bases and 10 bases, in that order; junction bases with no gene match: 10. Germline-derived CDR1 and CDR2 are SNHLY and FYNNEI. The CDR3 is 14 residues long. The CDR3 loop reads CASKIGQGVSEQFF. For the CDR3, the DNA is TGTGCCAGCAAGATTGGACAGGGGGTTAGCGAGCAGTTCTTC.

The chain uses TRBV9 and TRBJ1-1, with D perhaps TRBD1 (5 bases). V was pared by 0 bases and J by 5 bases, with 14 bases between. The germline gives CDR1 SGDLS, CDR2 YYNGEE. This CDR3 is 15 amino acids long. The CDR3 loop is CASSVVGAGWTEAFF. Here the CDR3 DNA reads TGTGCCAGCAGCGTAGTTGGCGCAGGGTGGACTGAAGCTTTCTTT.

This clone was recorded only once. The rearrangement uses TRBV4-2 and TRBJ2-1, with 11 bases fitting TRBD2. Trimming removed 0 bases from V and 8 bases from J; junction bases left unmatched: 6. The CDR3 has 16 amino acids. CDR1 is LGHNA, CDR2 YNFKEQ, per germline. The CDR3 DNA follows: TGTGCCAGCAGCCAAGATAGACTAGCGGGGCTCTATGAGCAGTTCTTC. It specifies CASSQDRLAGLYEQFF.